This T cell receptor (beta chain) appears in the sequencing data of a study of T-cell memory formation after mild COVID-19. Whole-study context: Clustering of TCRs was largely donor specific.

Germline V gene data show CDR1 as MNHNS and CDR2 as SASEGT. After removal of 2 bases from V and 1 base from J, the junction contained 9 bases not matched to a gene. This CDR3 contains 17 residues. TCRdb re-called the 5' RACE reads through MiXCR, storing one row per CDR3 protein. The sample includes about 560,000 distinct CDR3 sequences, 15% to 20% of them seen just once. The sequence came from an adult woman who had mild COVID-19 (a few samples of this study predate the infection). Cell type and time point are not known. The V gene is TRBV6-1, the J gene TRBJ1-1; 8 bases agree with TRBD1. Material for sequencing was PBMCs or a T cell subset sorted from them (not recorded which). CDR3 sequence (DNA): TGTGCCAGCAGTGAAACTTACCGGACAGGGAGGAACACTGAAGCTTTCTTT. Its protein product is CASSETYRTGRNTEAFF.